Presented here are 5 T cell receptor beta chains from one specimen sequenced in a study of spatial heterogeneity in lung cancer. Time point denoted: sample taken at primary tumor resection. TCRdb itself ran the 5' RACE reads through MiXCR, one entry per CDR3 protein. The data contain 30,000 to 45,000 distinct CDR3 sequences, under 8% of them singletons. This material consisted of PBMCs, taken at surgery. These receptors came from a female donor with early-stage non-small cell lung cancer.

The sample holds a few counts of this clonotype. The chain combines TRBV7-2 with TRBJ1-3; D remains unclear. The CDR3 is made up of 16 amino acids. V shed 4 bases and J shed 0 bases, with 13 bases lying between them. CDR1 and CDR2 from the germline V gene are SGHTA and FQGNSA. CDR3 sequence (DNA): TGTGCCAGCAGCTATCTGCGGGCGGACTCTGGAAACACCATATATTTT. This sequence encodes CASSYLRADSGNTIYF. Combining the CDR3 with reference TRBV7-2 and TRBJ1-3 gives the whole variable domain GAGVSQSPSNKVTEKGKDVELRCDPISGHTALYWYRQSLGQGLEFLIYFQGNSAPDKSGLPSDRFSAERTGGSVSTLTIQRTQQEDSAVYLCASSYLRADSGNTIYFGEGSWLTVV.

V gene TRBV7-9 combines with J gene TRBJ2-7; weak D call: TRBD2 (5 bases). Trimming pared 5 bases from V and 2 bases from J, leaving 19 bases between. The CDR3 contains 16 residues. Germline CDR1 SEHNR, CDR2 FQNEAQ (reference sequence). The CDR3 loop is CASSPLRDPLPYEQYF. The CDR3 nucleotides are TGTGCCAGCAGCCCACTTCGGGATCCGCTTCCCTACGAGCAGTACTTC. Combining the CDR3 with reference TRBV7-9 and TRBJ2-7 gives the whole variable domain DTGVSQNPRHKITKRGQNVTFRCDPISEHNRLYWYRQTLGQGPEFLTYFQNEAQLEKSRLLSDRFSAERPKGSFSTLEIQRTEQGDSAMYLCASSPLRDPLPYEQYFGPGTRLTVT.

This clonotype was picked up many times. This chain connects TRBV6-2 or TRBV6-3 to TRBJ2-7; D gene unclear. Germline assignment: CDR1 MNHEY and CDR2 SVGEGT. The CDR3 is 12 amino acids. V was trimmed by 10 bases and J by 3 bases, leaving 13 bases between them. In DNA, the CDR3 is TGTGCCACCTCTGAACCCCTCTACGAGCAGTACTTC. This translates into CATSEPLYEQYF.

A remark on this clonotype: A read error is possible here, since a much larger clone lies one base away. The chain employs TRBV29-1 and TRBJ2-7; TRBD1 matches 7 bases. Unmatched junction bases numbered 7, after V lost 4 bases and J lost 4 bases. The germline V gene encodes CDR1 SQVTM and CDR2 ANQGSEA. The CDR3 is 13 residues long. CDR3 region: CSVVGTATYEQYF. The CDR3 bases are TGCAGCGTTGTGGGGACAGCGACGTACGAGCAGTACTTC.

This clonotype was seen repeatedly, ten times or more. The rearrangement uses TRBV29-1 and TRBJ2-7; 10 positions match TRBD1. The CDR3 is 13 residues long. Trimming took 6 bases from V and 0 from J; bases not matched to a gene: 2. CDR1 is SQVTM, CDR2 ANQGSEA, per germline. CDR3 loop: CSVRTGGSYEQYF. The CDR3 coding sequence is TGCAGCGTCCGGACAGGGGGCTCCTACGAGCAGTACTTC.